The sequence of this T cell receptor (beta chain) was determined in a study of shared clonotypes between healthy human individuals. General study results and limits: Some naive CD4 clonotypes, around 4.7%, turned up in common across a few donors. At large depth, rarefaction still showed sorted-subset sequencing to be incomplete.

As to this clone: Its matching antigen is unknown.

When replicate PCRs were run on sorted subsets, they used 200 ng DNA, roughly 30,000 T cell genomes. TCRdb keeps only in-frame clones here, not all; method: immunoSEQ multiplex PCR. The table lists over 2 million clones, 85% to 95% of them singletons, with 0.13% in the top ten. Donors were Caucasian adults residing in Nashville, Tennessee, USA. Trimming left V 4 bases short and J 1 base short, with 9 bases between. The CDR3 sequence is 14 residues long. Looked up from germline, CDR1 is SGHRS and CDR2 is YFSETQ. The TCR sequence derives from a man aged 18 to 29 in good health. The sequencing sample was made of naive CD4+ T cells sorted from blood. The subset here: CD45RA+ positively selected. The chain has TRBV5-1 and TRBJ2-1; perhaps TRBD1 as D (5 bases). CDR3 protein: CASSMDISYNEQFF. The CDR3 coding sequence is TGCGCCAGCAGCATGGACATTTCCTACAATGAGCAGTTCTTC.